The following is a T cell receptor (beta chain) sequence with its context. Its antigen is still unknown. Base qualities are missing; no much larger clone stands one base away. The CDR3 regions of human TCRbeta chains were analyzed by immunosequencing. The published analysis was carried out like this. Repertoire TCRs were matched against a reference library of SARS-CoV-2-specific TCRs generated with the MIRA antigen-specificity platform. Breadth was defined as the fraction of unique TCRs that were SARS-CoV-2-associated. Depth was defined as the fraction of total T cells that were SARS-CoV-2-associated. Each spike-specific TCR was assigned to its reactive spike region and to a CD4 or CD8 class using the MIRA data. Log10-transformed breadth and depth values were compared by one-way ANOVA with Sidak's multiple comparisons tests. TCRdb carries this immuneACCESS record with in-frame sequences only. Its versions omit some clonotypes, under half of them owing to an unresolved V gene in the studies checked, with the rest unexplained. The DNA was the basis for D and trimming; V, J and clone size are from that table. For this sample there are approximately 110,000 clones; about 89% appear just once. 4.4% of the sample goes to the ten largest clones.

Sample time point, as interpreted from the label and publication: about 28 days (+/-7) after the second vaccine dose. AZD1222 recipients given second doses at about 4 weeks or at about 12 weeks were pooled, since spike-specific TCR depth and breadth were not found to differ between the two schedules. Vaccinee samples came from UK trials COV001 and COV002, including a single-blind randomized controlled phase 2/3 trial of AZD1222 (ChAdOx1 nCoV-19) in healthy adults. Trial participant PBMC samples were collected at day 0 and day 28 after the second dose for TCRbeta chain sequencing. Unmatched junction bases come to 3, with V trimmed by 5 bases and J by 8 bases. The germline V gene encodes CDR1 SEHNR and CDR2 FQNEAQ (reference sequence). The CDR3, from cysteine to phenylalanine, totals 12 residues. Kept here is only the CDR3 DNA, which spans 36 bases and is read in frame from base 1. The sample comes from a study of T cell responses to AZD1222 COVID-19 vaccine (dated by TCRdb to the early 2020s). As for the study more broadly: TCR sequencing was performed for 233 trial participants, of whom 200 to 220 were given two doses of AZD1222 and approximately 26 were given two doses of MenACWY control vaccine. Trial participants were enrolled by age into subgroups of 18-55, 56-69 and 70-plus years, and around 150, 28 and 57 TCR-sequenced participants, respectively, were included in these subgroups. On the study overall, not on this receptor specifically: After two AZD1222 doses, spike-specific TCR breadth and depth were significantly higher than at day 0 and than in MenACWY recipients. The 56-69-year group was small, and its depth increase did not reach significance, likely because of low power. The vaccine-associated CD4 TCRs covered the entire spike protein, and the dominant responses fell in regions 160-218 and 743-854. Reportedly, close to half of the unique spike-specific TCRs recognized epitopes lying outside the regions that are mutated in the B.1.351 and B.1.1.7 variants. Only a handful of AZD1222 recipients were SARS-CoV-2 seropositive at baseline, limiting conclusions about previously exposed vaccinees. Because no day 14 peak-response samples were available, repertoires were characterized only after the peak T cell response. Most participants were white British and females outnumbered males, and the authors suggested that clonal diversity may have been underestimated.

The source was peripheral blood, collected 28 days after the second AZD1222 dose. The TCR was taken from an adult who received the AZD1222 COVID-19 vaccine. Here the chain combines TRBV7-9 and TRBJ2-1; 7 central bases correspond to TRBD2. The DNA sequence is TGTGCCAGCAGCCCAGCGGGATATGAGCAGTTCTTC. Its protein is CASSPAGYEQFF.